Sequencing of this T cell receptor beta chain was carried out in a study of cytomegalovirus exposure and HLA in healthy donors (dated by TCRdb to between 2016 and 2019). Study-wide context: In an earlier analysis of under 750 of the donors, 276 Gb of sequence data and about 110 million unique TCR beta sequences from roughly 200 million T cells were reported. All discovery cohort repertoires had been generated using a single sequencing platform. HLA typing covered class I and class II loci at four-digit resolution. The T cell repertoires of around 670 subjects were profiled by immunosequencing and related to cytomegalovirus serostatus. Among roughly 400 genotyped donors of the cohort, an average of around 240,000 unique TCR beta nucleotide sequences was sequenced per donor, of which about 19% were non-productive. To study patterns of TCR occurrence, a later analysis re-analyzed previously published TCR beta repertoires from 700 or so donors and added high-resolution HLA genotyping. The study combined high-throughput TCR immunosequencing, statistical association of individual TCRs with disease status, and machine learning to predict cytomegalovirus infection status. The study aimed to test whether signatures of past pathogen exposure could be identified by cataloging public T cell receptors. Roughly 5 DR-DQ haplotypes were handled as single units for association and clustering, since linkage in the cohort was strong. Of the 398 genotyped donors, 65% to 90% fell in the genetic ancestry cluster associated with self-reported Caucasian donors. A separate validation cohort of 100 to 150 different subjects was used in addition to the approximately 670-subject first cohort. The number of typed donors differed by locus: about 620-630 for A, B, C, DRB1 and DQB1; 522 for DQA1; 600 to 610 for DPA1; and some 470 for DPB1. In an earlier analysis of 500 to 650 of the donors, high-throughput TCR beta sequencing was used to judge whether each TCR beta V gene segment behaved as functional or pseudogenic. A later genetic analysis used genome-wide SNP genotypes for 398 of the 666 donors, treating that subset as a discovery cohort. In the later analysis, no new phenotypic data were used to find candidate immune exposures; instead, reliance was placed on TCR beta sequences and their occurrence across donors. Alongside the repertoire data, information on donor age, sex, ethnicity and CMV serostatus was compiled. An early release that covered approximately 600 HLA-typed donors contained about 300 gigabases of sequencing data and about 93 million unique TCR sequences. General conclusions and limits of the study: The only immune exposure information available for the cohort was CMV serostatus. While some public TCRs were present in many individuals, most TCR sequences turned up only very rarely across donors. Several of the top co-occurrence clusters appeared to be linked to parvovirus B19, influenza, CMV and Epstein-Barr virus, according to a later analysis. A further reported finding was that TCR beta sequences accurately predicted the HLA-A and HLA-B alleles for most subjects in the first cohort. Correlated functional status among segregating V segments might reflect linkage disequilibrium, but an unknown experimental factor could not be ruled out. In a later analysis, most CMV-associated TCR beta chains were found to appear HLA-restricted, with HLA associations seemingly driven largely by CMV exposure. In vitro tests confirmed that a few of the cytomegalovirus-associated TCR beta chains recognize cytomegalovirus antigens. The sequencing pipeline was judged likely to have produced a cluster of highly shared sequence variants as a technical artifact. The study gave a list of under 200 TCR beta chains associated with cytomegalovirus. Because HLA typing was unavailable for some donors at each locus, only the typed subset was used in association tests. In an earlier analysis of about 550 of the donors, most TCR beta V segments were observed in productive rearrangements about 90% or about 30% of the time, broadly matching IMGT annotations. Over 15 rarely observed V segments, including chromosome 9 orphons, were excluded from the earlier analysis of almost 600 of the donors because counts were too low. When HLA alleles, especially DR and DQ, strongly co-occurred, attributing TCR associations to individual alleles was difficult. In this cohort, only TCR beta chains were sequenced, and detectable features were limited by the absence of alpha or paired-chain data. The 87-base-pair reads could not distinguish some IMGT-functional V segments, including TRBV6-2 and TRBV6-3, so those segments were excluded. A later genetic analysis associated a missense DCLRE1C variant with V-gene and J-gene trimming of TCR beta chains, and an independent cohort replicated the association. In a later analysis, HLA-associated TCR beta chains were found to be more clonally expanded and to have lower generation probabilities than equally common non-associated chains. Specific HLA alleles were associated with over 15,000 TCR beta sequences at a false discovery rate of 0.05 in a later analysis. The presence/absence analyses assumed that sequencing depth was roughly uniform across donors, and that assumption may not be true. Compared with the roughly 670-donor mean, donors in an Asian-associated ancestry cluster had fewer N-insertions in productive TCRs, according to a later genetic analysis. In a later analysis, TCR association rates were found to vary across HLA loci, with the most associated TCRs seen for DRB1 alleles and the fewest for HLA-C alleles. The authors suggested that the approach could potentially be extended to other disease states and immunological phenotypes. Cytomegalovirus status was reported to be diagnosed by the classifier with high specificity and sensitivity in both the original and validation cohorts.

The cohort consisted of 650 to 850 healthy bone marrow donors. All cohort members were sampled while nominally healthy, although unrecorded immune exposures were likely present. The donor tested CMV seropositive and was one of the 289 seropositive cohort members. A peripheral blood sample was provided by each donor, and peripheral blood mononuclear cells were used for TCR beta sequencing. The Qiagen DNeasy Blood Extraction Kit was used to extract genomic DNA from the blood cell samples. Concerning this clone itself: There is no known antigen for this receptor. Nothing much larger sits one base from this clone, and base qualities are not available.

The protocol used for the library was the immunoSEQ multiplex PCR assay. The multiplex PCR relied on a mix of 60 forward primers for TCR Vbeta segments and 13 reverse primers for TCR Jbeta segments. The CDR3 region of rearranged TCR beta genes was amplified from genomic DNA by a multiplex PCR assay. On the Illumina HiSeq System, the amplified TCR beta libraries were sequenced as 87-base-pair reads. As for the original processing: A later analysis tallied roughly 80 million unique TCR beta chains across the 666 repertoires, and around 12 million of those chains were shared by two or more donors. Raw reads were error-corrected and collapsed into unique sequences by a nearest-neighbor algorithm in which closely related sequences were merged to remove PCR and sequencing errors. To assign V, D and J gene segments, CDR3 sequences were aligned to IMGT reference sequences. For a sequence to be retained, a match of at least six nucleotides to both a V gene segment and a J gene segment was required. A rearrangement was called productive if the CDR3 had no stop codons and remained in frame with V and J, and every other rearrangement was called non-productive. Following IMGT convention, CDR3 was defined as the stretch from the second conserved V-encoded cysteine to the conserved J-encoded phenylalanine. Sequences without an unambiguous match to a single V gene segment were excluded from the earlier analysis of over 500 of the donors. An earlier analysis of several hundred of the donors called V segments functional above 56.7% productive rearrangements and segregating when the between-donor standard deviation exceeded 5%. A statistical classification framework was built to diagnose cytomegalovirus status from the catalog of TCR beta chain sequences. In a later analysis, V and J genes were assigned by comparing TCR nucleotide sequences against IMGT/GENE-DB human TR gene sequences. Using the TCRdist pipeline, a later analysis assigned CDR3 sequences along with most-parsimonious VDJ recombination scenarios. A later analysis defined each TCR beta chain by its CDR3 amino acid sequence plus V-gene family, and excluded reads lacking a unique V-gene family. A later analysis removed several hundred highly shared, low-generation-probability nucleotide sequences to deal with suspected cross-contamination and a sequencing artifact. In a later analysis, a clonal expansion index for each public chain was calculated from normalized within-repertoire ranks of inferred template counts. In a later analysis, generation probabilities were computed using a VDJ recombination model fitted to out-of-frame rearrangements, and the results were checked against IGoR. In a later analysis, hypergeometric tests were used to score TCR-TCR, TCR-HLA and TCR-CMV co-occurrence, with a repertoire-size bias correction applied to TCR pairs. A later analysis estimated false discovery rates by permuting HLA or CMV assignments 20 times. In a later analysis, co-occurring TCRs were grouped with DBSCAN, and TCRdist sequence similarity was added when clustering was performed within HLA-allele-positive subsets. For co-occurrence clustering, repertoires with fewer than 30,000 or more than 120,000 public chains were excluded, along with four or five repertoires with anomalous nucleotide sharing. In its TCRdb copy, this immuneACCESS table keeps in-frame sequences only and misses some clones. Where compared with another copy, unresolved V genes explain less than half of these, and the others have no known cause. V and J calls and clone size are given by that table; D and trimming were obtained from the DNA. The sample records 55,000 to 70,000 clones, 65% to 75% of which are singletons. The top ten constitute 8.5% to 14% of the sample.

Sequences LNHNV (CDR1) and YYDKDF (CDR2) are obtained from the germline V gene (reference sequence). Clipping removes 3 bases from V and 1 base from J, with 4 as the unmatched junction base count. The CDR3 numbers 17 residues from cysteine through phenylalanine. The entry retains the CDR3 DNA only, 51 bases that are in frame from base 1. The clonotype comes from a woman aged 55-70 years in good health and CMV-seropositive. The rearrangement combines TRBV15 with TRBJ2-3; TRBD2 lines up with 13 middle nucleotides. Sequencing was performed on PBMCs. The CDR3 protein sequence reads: CATSRGLAGYGTDTQYF. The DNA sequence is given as TGTGCCACCAGCAGGGGACTAGCGGGGTACGGCACAGATACGCAGTATTTT.